This entry features one T cell receptor (beta chain) sequence. Its antigen remains undetermined. Per-base qualities were not stored, and no clone one base away is much larger. Trimming leaves V shorter by 5 bases and J shorter by 8 bases, with the junction holding 9 bases beyond the gene matches. The CDR3, from cysteine to phenylalanine, totals 14 residues. The CDR3 DNA has 42 bases and is translated from base 1. For CDR1 and CDR2, the germline V gene lists MDHEN and SYDVKM. This specimen belongs to a study of blood T cell repertoires in COVID-19 (dated by TCRdb to the early 2020s). Notes on the research overall: Samples covering the acute and convalescent phases of COVID-19 were provided by collaborators in the United States, Italy and Spain. The material from the prospective study consisted of cDNA or gDNA derived from T cells, B-cell-depleted T cells, or PBMCs. Deeply sampled blood TCRbeta repertoires from subjects exposed to, actively infected with, or recovered from COVID-19 were included in the dataset. A freely available public database, intended as a resource for researchers studying the immune response to SARS-CoV-2, is where the repertoires were released. Samples were obtained from the ongoing ImmuneRACE study (first 160 participants) and from about 1,300 subjects provided by 6 global collaborators. The sample metadata nearly always contained a de-identified subject ID, COVID-19 status, age in years and sex. Where available, HLA class I and class II types were obtained from metadata supplied by the sample provider rather than from assay-based typing.

The investigation overall reported the following: The amount of clinical and demographic metadata varied by source and participant and was provided uncurated.

Collaborating institutions collected whole blood in K2EDTA tubes following their own protocols. For TCRbeta analysis, collaborators shipped samples as frozen whole blood, isolated PBMCs, or DNA extracted from either of those sample types. TCRbeta CDR3 regions were amplified from genomic DNA using the immunoSEQ Assay, a bias-controlled multiplex PCR. In the original analysis: The number of nucleated cells in each sample was estimated by amplification of reference gene primers within the assay. To quantify the absolute abundance of each unique TCRbeta CDR3 rearrangement, sequence reads were collapsed and filtered. For each sample, productive Simpson clonality was calculated by taking the square root of Simpson's diversity index across productive rearrangements. In TCRdb, the immuneACCESS table is reduced to in-frame sequences with V and J assigned. These tables do not hold every clone; where another copy was compared, an unresolved V gene accounts for under half, and the others remain unexplained. The DNA was the basis for D and trimming; V, J and clone size are from that table. The sample table records over 200,000 clones; approximately 79% of these occur just once. Clones ranked in the top ten supply 5.1% of the sample.

The TCR comes from a human donor in a cohort sampled during active COVID-19. The V gene is TRBV28 and the J gene is TRBJ2-1; the junction holds 7 bases that match TRBD2. The sample comprised peripheral blood. The sequenced DNA: TGTGCCAGCAGTCTGGAGGGAGGGCCACATGAGCAGTTCTTC. This codes for CASSLEGGPHEQFF. Here the CDR3 is joined to the reference TRBV28 and TRBJ2-1 genes, and the full variable domain is: DVKVTQSSRYLVKRTGEKVFLECVQDMDHENMFWYRQDPGLGLRLIYFSYDVKMKEKGDIPEGYSVSREKKERFSLILESASTNQTSMYLCASSLEGGPHEQFFGPGTRLTVL.